Given below is one T cell receptor beta chain in context. The sample is drawn from a study of shared clonotypes between healthy human individuals. Profiling relied on immunoSEQ multiplex PCR, and the TCRdb table lists in-frame clones only, not all of them. The sample lists fewer than 1.6 million clones; roughly 98.5% were seen once. The receptor was derived from a man younger than 45 in good health. The source material was naive CD4+ T cells sorted from blood. Subset here: CD45RA+ positively selected.

DNA for the CDR3: TGTGCCAGTAGTATACCCGGATACAATCAGCCCCAGCATTTT. Translating it yields CASSIPGYNQPQHF. The genes are TRBV19 and TRBJ1-5; D unclear. Trimming removed 2 bases at V and 3 bases at J, with 8 bases between. Germline V lookup: CDR1 LNHDA, CDR2 SQIVND (reference sequence). The CDR3 runs to 14 residues.